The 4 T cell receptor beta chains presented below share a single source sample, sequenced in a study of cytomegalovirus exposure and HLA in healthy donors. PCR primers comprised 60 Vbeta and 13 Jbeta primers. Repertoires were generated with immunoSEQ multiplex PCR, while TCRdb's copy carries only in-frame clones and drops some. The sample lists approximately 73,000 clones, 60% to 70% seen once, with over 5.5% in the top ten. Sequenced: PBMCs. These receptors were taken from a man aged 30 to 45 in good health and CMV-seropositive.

CDR3 residues: CASSGSSYNEQFF. The DNA of the CDR3 is TGTGCCAGCAGCGGGAGCTCCTACAATGAGCAGTTCTTC. This chain links TRBV7-9 with TRBJ2-1, with a weak D call TRBD2 (5 bases). Trimming removed 5 bases from V and 0 bases from J, with 5 bases in between. This CDR3 comprises 13 residues. From germline, CDR1 is SEHNR and CDR2 FQNEAQ (reference sequence). Full variable domain (remainder filled in from reference TRBV7-9 and TRBJ2-1): DTGVSQNPRHKITKRGQNVTFRCDPISEHNRLYWYRQTLGQGPEFLTYFQNEAQLEKSRLLSDRFSAERPKGSFSTLEIQRTEQGDSAMYLCASSGSSYNEQFFGPGTRLTVL.

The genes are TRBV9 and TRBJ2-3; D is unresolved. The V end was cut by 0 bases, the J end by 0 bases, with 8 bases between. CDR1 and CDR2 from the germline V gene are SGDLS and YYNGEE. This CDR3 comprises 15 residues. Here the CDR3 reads CASSVGSRSTDTQYF. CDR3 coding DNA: TGTGCCAGCAGCGTAGGGTCTCGGAGCACAGATACGCAGTATTTT.

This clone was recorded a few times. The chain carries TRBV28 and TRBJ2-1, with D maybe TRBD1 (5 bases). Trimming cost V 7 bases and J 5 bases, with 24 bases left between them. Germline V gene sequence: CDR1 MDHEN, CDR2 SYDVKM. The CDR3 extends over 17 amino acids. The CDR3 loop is CASTRWGGRRNNNEQFF. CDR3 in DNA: TGTGCCAGCACCCGCTGGGGCGGCCGCCGTAACAACAATGAGCAGTTCTTC.

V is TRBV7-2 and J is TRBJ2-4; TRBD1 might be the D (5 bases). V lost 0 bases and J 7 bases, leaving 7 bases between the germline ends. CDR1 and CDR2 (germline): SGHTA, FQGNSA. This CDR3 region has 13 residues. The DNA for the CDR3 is TGTGCCAGCAGCTTAGCTAACAGGAACATTCAGTACTTC. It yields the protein CASSLANRNIQYF.